This entry concerns a single T cell receptor beta chain. V was pared by 5 bases and J by 4 bases, with 14 bases between. This CDR3 spans 14 amino acids. The germline gives CDR1 SGHAT, CDR2 FQNNGV. The PCR was carried out with 60 Vbeta primers and 13 Jbeta primers. This table comes from immunoSEQ multiplex PCR, and its TCRdb copy is limited to in-frame clones, with some not included. This table has over 75,000 clones, almost 85% appearing once. The data belong to a study of cytomegalovirus exposure and HLA in healthy donors. This sequence joins TRBV11-2 and TRBJ2-5, with a weak D call TRBD2 (5 bases). This sequence was found in a woman younger than 30 in good health and CMV-seropositive. Sequences were obtained from PBMCs. CDR3 DNA: TGTGCCAGCAGCCACACTAGATCGGCAGAGACCCAGTACTTC. This codes for CASSHTRSAETQYF.